The 25 T cell receptor beta chains given below trace back to one sample, sequenced in a study of blood T cell repertoires in COVID-19. The protocol was immunoSEQ multiplex PCR, while the TCRdb copy is restricted to in-frame clones and leaves out a portion. The sample includes some 14,000 clones, roughly 90% of them seen just once. The sample comprised peripheral blood. These receptors all come from a man older than 75 with acute or convalescent COVID-19.

In its sample, this clone was seen a few times. The chain is built from TRBV7-3 and TRBJ2-1, with 8 positions matching TRBD1. Per the germline V gene, CDR1 is SGHTA and CDR2 is FQGTGA. The CDR3 sequence is 14 residues long. V shed 8 bases and J 9 bases; nucleotides not matched to a gene: 12. The CDR3 nucleotides are TGTGCCAGCGGCCAGGGGGCCCGGGGAGGTGAGCAGTTCTTC. The encoded protein is CASGQGARGGEQFF.

V gene TRBV6-5 combines with J gene TRBJ1-5; D uncertain. CDR3 length: 16 amino acids. V dropped 0 bases and J dropped 4 bases, with 13 bases sitting between them. The germline V gene encodes CDR1 MNHEY and CDR2 SVGAGI. In nucleotides, the CDR3 is TGTGCCAGCAGTTACTCGAGTAGAGGAGGGAATCAGCCCCAGCATTTT. Its translation is CASSYSSRGGNQPQHF.

This sequence joins TRBV6-5 and TRBJ2-2; 8 bases are a match to TRBD1. With 5 bases clipped from V and 5 bases from J, the junction kept 7 bases outside the gene matches. The CDR3 covers 15 residues. Germline V lookup: CDR1 MNHEY, CDR2 SVGAGI. CDR3 nucleotide sequence: TGTGCCAGCAGTAACCAGGGGGCCAAGACCGGGGAGCTGTTTTTT. Translation gives CASSNQGAKTGELFF.

The chain joins TRBV4-2 to TRBJ1-5; D not certain. This CDR3 comprises 13 residues. Trimming cost V 0 bases and J 6 bases, with 6 bases left between them. Germline loops: CDR1 LGHNA, CDR2 YNFKEQ. CDR3 coding DNA: TGTGCCAGCAGCCAAGACTTCCGTCAGCCCCAGCATTTT. Amino acid sequence: CASSQDFRQPQHF.

This chain links TRBV19 with TRBJ2-1; 7 positions agree with TRBD2. Germline V gene data show CDR1 as LNHDA and CDR2 as SQIVND (reference sequence). The CDR3 runs to 14 residues. CDR3 nucleotide sequence: TGTGTCAATTCGGGGGGAGTGGCCTACAATGAGCAGTTCTTC. Protein sequence: CVNSGGVAYNEQFF.

Concerning this clone: The germline gene is not matched at one end of the junction; a read error may be the cause. The DNA of the CDR3 is TGTGCTAGCAGCCGCCGACAGGGCGCGGGAAACACCATATATTTT. It specifies CASSRRQGAGNTIYF. This chain connects TRBV7-7 to TRBJ1-3; the match to TRBD1 covers 7 bases. CDR1 is SSHAT and CDR2 is FNYEAQ in the germline V gene (reference sequence). This CDR3 comprises 15 residues.

The J gene is TRBJ1-2, the V gene TRBV19; 7 bases are shared with TRBD1. J lost 3 bases, V lost 4 bases, and 8 bases had no gene match. This CDR3 has 15 residues. In germline, CDR1 is LNHDA, CDR2 SQIVND (reference sequence). CDR3 nucleotide sequence: TGTGCCAGTAGTAGAGCAGGGGGAAGCGACTATGGCTACACCTTC. Its translation: CASSRAGGSDYGYTF.

The gene calls are TRBV6-6 and TRBJ1-3; 8 bases match TRBD1. The V gene end was trimmed by 2 bases and the J gene end by 4 bases; junction bases not matched to a gene: 4. The CDR3 length is 15 residues. The V gene's germline CDR1 is MNHNY and CDR2 SVGAGI (reference sequence). The CDR3 sequence is CASSYQGQAGNTIYF. In nucleotides, the CDR3 is TGTGCCAGCAGTTACCAGGGACAGGCCGGAAACACCATATATTTT.

The chain uses TRBV7-9 and TRBJ1-4, with 8 nucleotides matching TRBD1. CDR1 SEHNR and CDR2 FQNEAQ come from the germline V gene (reference sequence). CDR3 size: 17 residues. J was trimmed by 2 bases and V by 7 bases; bases with no gene match: 12. The CDR3: CASTSMGRGPTNEKLFF. The CDR3 DNA sequence: TGTGCCAGCACGTCAATGGGCAGGGGGCCCACTAATGAAAAACTGTTTTTT.

This clone was observed a few times. The chain is built from TRBV10-1 and TRBJ2-7, with 13 bases fitting TRBD2. The CDR3 sequence is 15 residues long. J gave up 4 bases and V 5 bases, and 5 bases lay outside the gene matches. The germline CDR1 and CDR2 sequences are WNHNN and SYGVQD (reference sequence). The CDR3 region is CASSPTSGGNYEQYF. The CDR3 DNA follows: TGCGCCAGCAGTCCGACTAGCGGGGGGAATTACGAGCAGTACTTC.

The chain uses TRBV10-2 and TRBJ1-2; 8 bases align to TRBD1. Germline CDR1 WSHSY, CDR2 SAAADI. V was pared by 7 bases and J by 4 bases, with 8 bases of the junction left unmatched. The CDR3 has 14 residues. The CDR3 region has the DNA TGCGCCAGCAACCAGGGGGCGGGACCCTATGGCTACACCTTC. Protein: CASNQGAGPYGYTF.

The J gene is TRBJ2-1, the V gene TRBV7-9; 11 nucleotides match TRBD2. The CDR3 runs 13 residues. The V gene's germline CDR1 is SEHNR and CDR2 FQNEAQ (reference sequence). Losses at the gene ends were 5 bases for V and 12 bases for J; bases not matched to a gene: 6. The CDR3 DNA reads as TGTGCCAGCAGCCAGGATAGCGGGAGGGTGCAGTTCTTC. Translation gives CASSQDSGRVQFF.

The chain has TRBV6-5 and TRBJ2-4; D might be TRBD1 (5 bases). Trimming cost V 5 bases and J 9 bases, with 14 bases left between them. This CDR3 comprises 13 residues. CDR1 is MNHEY, CDR2 SVGAGI, per germline. The DNA for the CDR3 is TGTGCCAGCAGTCGGACACCCATCGGCATTCAGTACTTC. This encodes CASSRTPIGIQYF.

As to this clone: Sequence at one end of the junction differs from germline and may be a read error. The chain recombines TRBV7-7 with TRBJ2-7; 10 nucleotides line up with TRBD1. The CDR3 extends over 14 amino acids. Per the germline V gene, CDR1 is SSHAT and CDR2 is FNYEAQ (reference sequence). This CDR3 is CASSLGTGAYEQYF. CDR3 in DNA: TGTGCTAGCAGCTTAGGGACAGGGGCCTACGAGCAGTACTTC.

This clone showed up just a few times. The chain uses TRBV7-9 and TRBJ1-1; the D is unclear. Trimming removed 1 base from V and 2 bases from J, with 11 bases in between. The germline CDR1 and CDR2 sequences are SEHNR and FQNEAQ (reference sequence). CDR3 length: 15 amino acids. DNA for the CDR3: TGTGCCAGCAGCTTAGTTAACAGCCCTAACACTGAAGCTTTCTTT. Protein product: CASSLVNSPNTEAFF.

The gene calls are TRBV7-6 and TRBJ1-1, with D maybe TRBD1 (5 bases). CDR1 SGHVS and CDR2 FNYEAQ come from the germline V gene. The V end was cut by 4 bases, the J end by 0 bases, with 9 bases between. The CDR3 contains 14 residues. The CDR3 loop reads CASSSQEMNTEAFF. The CDR3 nucleotides are TGTGCCAGCAGCTCACAGGAGATGAACACTGAAGCTTTCTTT. The full variable domain, with the rest looked up from reference TRBV7-6 and TRBJ1-1, is GAGVSQSPRYKVTKRGQDVALRCDPISGHVSLYWYRQALGQGPEFLTYFNYEAQQDKSGLPNDRFSAERPEGSISTLTIQRTEQRDSAMYRCASSSQEMNTEAFFGQGTRLTVV.

This clone appeared a few times. The chain joins TRBV5-5 to TRBJ2-7; 10 bases fit TRBD2. The CDR3 contains 16 residues. Unmatched junction bases numbered 3, after V lost 0 bases and J lost 0 bases. Germline CDR1 and CDR2: SGHKS and YYEKEE (reference sequence). CDR3 sequence (DNA): TGTGCCAGCAGCTTGGCGGGACTAGCGTACTCCTACGAGCAGTACTTC. It translates to CASSLAGLAYSYEQYF.

CDR3 sequence: CASSLGGTASQETQYF. In nucleotides, the CDR3 is TGTGCCAGCAGCCTAGGCGGAACGGCATCCCAAGAGACCCAGTACTTC. The chain employs TRBV2 and TRBJ2-5; D ambiguous. Germline loops: CDR1 SNHLY, CDR2 FYNNEI. This CDR3 spans 16 amino acids. V gave up 6 bases and J gave up 1 base, with 18 bases separating them.

J is TRBJ2-7 and V is TRBV5-1; TRBD1 agrees at 7 bases. J lost 12 bases, V lost 1 base, and 10 bases had no gene match. The CDR3 has 13 amino acids. Germline V gene sequence: CDR1 SGHRS, CDR2 YFSETQ. CDR3 nucleotide sequence: TGCGCCAGCAGCTTGCTTTTCCGGGACAGCGCGTACTTC. Translating it yields CASSLLFRDSAYF.

The gene calls are TRBV5-8 and TRBJ1-5; D perhaps matches TRBD1 (6 bases). Germline lookup yields CDR1 SGHTS and CDR2 YDEGEE. The CDR3 contains 15 residues. V lost 1 base to trimming and J lost 6 bases, with 14 bases between them. The DNA of the CDR3 is TGTGCCAGCAGCTTGACAGGGTTTTTAGGTCAGCCCCAGCATTTT. Amino acid sequence: CASSLTGFLGQPQHF.

This rearrangement joins TRBV19 to TRBJ1-2; TRBD1 might be the D (5 bases). Deletions cut 6 bases from V and 7 bases from J, with 15 bases between. The CDR3 sequence is 13 residues long. Germline loops: CDR1 LNHDA, CDR2 SQIVND (reference sequence). DNA for the CDR3: TGTGCCAGTAGCAACCAGGGAATAATTGGCTACACCTTC. Encoded protein: CASSNQGIIGYTF.

The chain is built from TRBV9 and TRBJ1-6; TRBD1 agrees at 12 bases. CDR3 size: 16 residues. Germline CDR1 SGDLS, CDR2 YYNGEE. Unmatched junction bases numbered 9, after V lost 7 bases and J lost 7 bases. The CDR3 sequence is CASGSRDRGLNSPLHF. Here the CDR3 DNA reads TGTGCCAGCGGATCCCGGGACAGGGGGCTCAATTCACCCCTCCACTTT.

The genes are TRBV18 and TRBJ1-5, with D hard to call. Germline loops: CDR1 KGHSH, CDR2 LQKENI. This CDR3 spans 13 amino acids. V lost 3 bases, J lost 4 bases, and 7 bases lay in between. The chain's CDR3 is CASSPGGNQPQHF. The CDR3 DNA reads TGTGCCAGCTCACCCGGAGGGAATCAGCCCCAGCATTTT.

The CDR3 loop reads CASSPQGNQPQHF. CDR3 coding DNA: TGTGCCAGCAGCCCGCAGGGGAATCAGCCCCAGCATTTT. The chain combines TRBV11-3 with TRBJ1-5, with TRBD1 as a possible D gene (6 bases). This CDR3 comprises 13 residues. The V gene's germline CDR1 is SGHNT and CDR2 YENEEA. Trimming took 5 bases from V and 4 from J, leaving 9 bases between them.

The chain links TRBV2 to TRBJ2-5; 8 bases are a match to TRBD1. The CDR3 covers 16 residues. Germline V gene sequence: CDR1 SNHLY, CDR2 FYNNEI. The V segment lost 4 bases and the J segment 1 base; nucleotides outside the gene matches: 8. CDR3 residues: CASSVGQAGVQETQYF. Here the CDR3 DNA reads TGTGCCAGCAGTGTGGGACAGGCAGGTGTCCAAGAGACCCAGTACTTC. Based on the CDR3 plus reference TRBV2 and TRBJ2-5, the full variable domain is EPEVTQTPSHQVTQMGQEVILRCVPISNHLYFYWYRQILGQKVEFLVSFYNNEISEKSEIFDDQFSVERPDGSNFTLKIRSTKLEDSAMYFCASSVGQAGVQETQYFGPGTRLLVL.